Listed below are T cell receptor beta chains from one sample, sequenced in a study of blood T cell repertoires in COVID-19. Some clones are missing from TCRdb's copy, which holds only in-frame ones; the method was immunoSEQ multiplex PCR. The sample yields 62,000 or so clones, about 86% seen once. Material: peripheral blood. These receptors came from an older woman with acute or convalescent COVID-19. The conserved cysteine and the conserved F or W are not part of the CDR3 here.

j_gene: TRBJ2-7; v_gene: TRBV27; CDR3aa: ASSLRVERGEQY
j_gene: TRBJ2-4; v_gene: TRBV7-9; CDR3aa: ASSPTSGGAKNIQY
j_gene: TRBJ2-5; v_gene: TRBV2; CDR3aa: ASRGSGTRGSQY
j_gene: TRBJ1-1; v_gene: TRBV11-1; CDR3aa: ASSLFGGQGDEAF
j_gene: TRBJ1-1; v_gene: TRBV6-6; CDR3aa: ASSPTRGVETEAF
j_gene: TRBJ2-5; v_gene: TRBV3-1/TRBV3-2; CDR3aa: ASSQGLQGAGETQY
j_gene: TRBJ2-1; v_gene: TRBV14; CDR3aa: ASSQFQAYNEQF
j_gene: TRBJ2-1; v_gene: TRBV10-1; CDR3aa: ASSESSYEQF
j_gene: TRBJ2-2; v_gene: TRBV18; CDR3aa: ATTGSSNRNTGELF
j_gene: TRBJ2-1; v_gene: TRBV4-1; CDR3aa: ASSPNREYNEQF
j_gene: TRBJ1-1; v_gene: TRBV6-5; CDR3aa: ASHLDRDTEAF
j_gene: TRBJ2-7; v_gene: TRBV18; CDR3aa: ASSPSRGKLYEQY
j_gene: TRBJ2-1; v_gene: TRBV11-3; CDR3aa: ASSRWPARGQNNEQF
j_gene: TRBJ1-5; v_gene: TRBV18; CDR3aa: ASSPDRVGQPQH
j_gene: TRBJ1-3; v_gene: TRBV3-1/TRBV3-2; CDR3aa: ASSQDYGNVGGNTIY
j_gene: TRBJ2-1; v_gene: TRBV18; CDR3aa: ASSNRLAGGGEQF
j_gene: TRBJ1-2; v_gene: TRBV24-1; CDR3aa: ATSDTRTGPPYGYT
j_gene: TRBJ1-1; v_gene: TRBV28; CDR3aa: ASSFLLQGTEAF
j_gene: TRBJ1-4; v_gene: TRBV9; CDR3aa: ASSVTGFLNEKLF
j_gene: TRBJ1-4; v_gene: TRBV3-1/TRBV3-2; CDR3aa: ASSRADMGKKLF
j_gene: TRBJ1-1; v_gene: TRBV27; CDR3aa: ASSRGEGSKEAF
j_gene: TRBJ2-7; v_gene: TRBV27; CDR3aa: ASSFFRGQGSSEQY
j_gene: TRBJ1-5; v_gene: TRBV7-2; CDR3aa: ASSSRTNQPQH
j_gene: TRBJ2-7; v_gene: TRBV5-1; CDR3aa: ASSLQVPYRDFTYEQY